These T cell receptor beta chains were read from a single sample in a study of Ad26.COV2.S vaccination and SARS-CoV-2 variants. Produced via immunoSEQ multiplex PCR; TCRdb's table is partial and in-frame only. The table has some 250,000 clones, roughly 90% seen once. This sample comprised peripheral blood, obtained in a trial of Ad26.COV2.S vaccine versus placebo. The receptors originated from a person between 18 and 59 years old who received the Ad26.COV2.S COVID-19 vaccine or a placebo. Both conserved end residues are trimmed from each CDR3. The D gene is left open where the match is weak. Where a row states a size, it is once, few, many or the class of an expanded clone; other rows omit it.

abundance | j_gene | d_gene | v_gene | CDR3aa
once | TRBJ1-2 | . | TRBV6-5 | ASNPDRTLNYGYT
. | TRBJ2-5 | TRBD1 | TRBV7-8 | ASSPTGYQETQY
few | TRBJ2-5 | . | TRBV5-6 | ASSPSTTGTETQY
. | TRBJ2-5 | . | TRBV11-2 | ASSLVGQRQETQY
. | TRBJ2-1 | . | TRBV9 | ASSVGRGLWDEQF
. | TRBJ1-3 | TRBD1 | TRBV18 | ASSAQGSGDTIY
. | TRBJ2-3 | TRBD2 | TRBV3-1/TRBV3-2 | ASSPGKRGPLSDTQY
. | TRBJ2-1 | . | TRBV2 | ASRRLMVVDEQF
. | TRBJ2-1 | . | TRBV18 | ASLTGGAGRNEQF
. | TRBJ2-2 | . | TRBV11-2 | ASSAALREYTGELF
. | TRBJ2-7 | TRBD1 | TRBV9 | ASSPQGVPDEQY
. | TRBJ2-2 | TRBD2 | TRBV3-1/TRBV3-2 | ASSLGTSGGAMTGELF
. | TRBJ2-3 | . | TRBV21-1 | ASSGPGGTRGDTQY
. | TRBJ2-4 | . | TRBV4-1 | ASSQEPLDRNIQY
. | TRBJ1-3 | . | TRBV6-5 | ASFGWGGNTIY
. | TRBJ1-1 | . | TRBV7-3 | ASSLDPGLNTEAF
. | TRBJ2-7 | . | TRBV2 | ASSEGRAYEQY
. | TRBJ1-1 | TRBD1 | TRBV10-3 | AITVTGEVNTEAF
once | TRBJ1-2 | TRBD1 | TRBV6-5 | ASSSDRGWYGYT
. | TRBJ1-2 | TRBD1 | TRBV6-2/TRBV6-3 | ASSYSISPGQGDYGYT
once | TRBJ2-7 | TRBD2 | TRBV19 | ASSTAGTSGIYEQY
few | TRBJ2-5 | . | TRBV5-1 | ASSRDGETQY
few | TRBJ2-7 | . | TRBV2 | ASPPGLPSYEQY
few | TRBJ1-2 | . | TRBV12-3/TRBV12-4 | ASSSTYGYT
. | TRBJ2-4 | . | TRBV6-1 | ASSESYEDSPKY
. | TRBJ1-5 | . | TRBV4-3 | ASSQEARRGGQPQH
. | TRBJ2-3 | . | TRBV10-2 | ASSERVSTDTQY
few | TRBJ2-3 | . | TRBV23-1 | ASTDTDTQY
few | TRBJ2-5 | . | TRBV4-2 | ASSQERQFQETQY
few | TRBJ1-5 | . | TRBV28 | ASSLGQYGNSNQPQH
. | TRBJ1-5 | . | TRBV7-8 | ASSRRNQPQH
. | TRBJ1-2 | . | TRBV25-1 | ASRGVMGGPNYGYT
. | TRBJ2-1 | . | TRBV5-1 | ASSGDTTSSYNEQF
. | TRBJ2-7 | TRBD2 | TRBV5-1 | ASSLGTSGYEQY
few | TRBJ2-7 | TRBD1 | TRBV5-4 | AFRTGGRYEQY
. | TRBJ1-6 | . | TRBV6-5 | ASTRGLKDSPLH
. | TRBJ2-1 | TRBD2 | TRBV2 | ASSLTSGGATNEQF
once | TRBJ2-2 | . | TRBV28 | ASSLEAGGVNTGELF
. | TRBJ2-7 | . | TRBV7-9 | ASSLTGGHYEQY
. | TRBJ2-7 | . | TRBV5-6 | ASSLGPSESYEQY
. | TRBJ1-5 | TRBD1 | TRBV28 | ASSWTGHNQPQH
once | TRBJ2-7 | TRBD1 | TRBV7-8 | ASSLRDRIAYEQY
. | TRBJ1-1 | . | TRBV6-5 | ASSYSEGPTEAF
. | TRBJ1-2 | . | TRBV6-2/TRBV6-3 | ASSLNPNYGYT
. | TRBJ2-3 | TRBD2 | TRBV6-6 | AAGRADTQY